This is a list of T cell receptor beta chains from one sample in a study of shared clonotypes between healthy human individuals. TCRdb keeps only in-frame clones here, not all; method: immunoSEQ multiplex PCR. Among 1.5 million to 2.5 million clones listed, about 94% were seen once. Sample: naive CD8+ T cells sorted from blood. All receptors derive from a man younger than 35 in good health. Each CDR3 is given with its conserved first and last residue. The order of the fields is V gene, J gene, D gene, clone size, CDR3 protein, CDR3 DNA. D genes are given only for firm matches. The size field is filled for only some rows; it gives once, few, many or a size class.

TRBV28	TRBJ1-1	.	.	CASSLTSPGVLEEAFF	TGTGCCAGCAGTTTAACGAGTCCAGGGGTCCTCGAGGAAGCTTTCTTT
TRBV7-9	TRBJ1-2	.	.	CASSILQGWYGYTF	TGTGCCAGCAGCATTCTCCAGGGTTGGTATGGCTACACCTTC
TRBV7-9	TRBJ2-3	.	.	CASSLGSAGYKGDTQYF	TGTGCCAGCAGCTTAGGCAGCGCCGGCTATAAAGGGGATACGCAGTATTTT
TRBV28	TRBJ2-7	.	once	CASSLRGISYEQYF	TGTGCCAGCAGTCTGAGGGGAATTTCCTACGAGCAGTACTTC
TRBV10-2	TRBJ2-3	TRBD1	.	CASSPQGAVTDTQYF	TGCGCCAGCAGTCCACAGGGGGCAGTAACAGATACGCAGTATTTT
TRBV29-1	TRBJ2-2	TRBD1	.	CSGQGANTGELFF	TGCAGCGGACAGGGGGCGAACACCGGGGAGCTGTTTTTT
TRBV2	TRBJ2-1	TRBD1	.	CASSEDRGPFYEQFF	TGTGCCAGCAGTGAAGACAGGGGTCCTTTCTATGAGCAGTTCTTC
TRBV4-1	TRBJ2-7	TRBD1	.	CASSQQQGGGEQYF	TGCGCCAGCAGCCAGCAGCAAGGGGGCGGCGAGCAGTACTTC
TRBV4-1	TRBJ2-2	.	.	CASCMQPGNTGELFF	TGCGCCAGCTGCATGCAGCCGGGGAACACCGGGGAGCTGTTTTTT
TRBV9	TRBJ2-3	TRBD2	.	CASSSQTGTSGGGPQNTQYF	TGTGCCAGCAGCTCCCAGACCGGGACTAGCGGGGGGGGCCCCCAGAATACGCAGTATTTT
TRBV28	TRBJ2-7	TRBD1	few	CASSLFGTGNEQYF	TGTGCCAGCAGTTTATTCGGGACAGGGAACGAGCAGTACTTC
TRBV10-3	TRBJ2-1	TRBD1	.	CAISDQGADEQFF	TGTGCCATCAGTGATCAGGGGGCGGATGAGCAGTTCTTC
TRBV18	TRBJ2-7	.	.	CASSLTSDTSLTYEQYF	TGTGCCAGCTCACTTACATCGGACACTTCTCTTACCTACGAGCAGTACTTC
TRBV5-6	TRBJ2-6	TRBD1	once	CASSAEDRVSGANVLTF	TGTGCCAGCAGCGCAGAGGACAGGGTCTCTGGGGCCAACGTCCTGACTTTC
TRBV7-2	TRBJ2-2	TRBD2	.	CASSTRDYRISNTGELFF	TGTGCCAGCAGCACCCGGGACTACCGAATTTCGAACACCGGGGAGCTGTTTTTT
TRBV18	TRBJ2-7	.	.	CASSPSLPYEQYF	TGTGCCAGCTCACCAAGCCTACCCTACGAGCAGTACTTC
TRBV6-4	TRBJ2-7	.	.	CASSTTRGPSYEQYF	TGTGCCAGCAGTACTACGCGGGGCCCCTCCTACGAGCAGTACTTC
TRBV28	TRBJ1-4	TRBD1	.	CASSLLVQGAKEKLFF	TGTGCCAGCAGTTTATTGGTACAGGGGGCAAAGGAAAAACTGTTTTTT
TRBV7-9	TRBJ1-4	TRBD1	.	CASSLGDRGVWGDEKLFF	TGTGCCAGCAGCTTAGGGGACAGGGGAGTATGGGGTGATGAAAAACTGTTTTTT
TRBV29-1	TRBJ1-2	TRBD1	.	CSVEEDRARDYYGYTF	TGCAGCGTTGAAGAGGACAGGGCCCGGGATTACTATGGCTACACCTTC
TRBV30	TRBJ2-3	TRBD2	.	CAWTSGGAGTDTQYF	TGTGCCTGGACTAGCGGGGGGGCCGGCACAGATACGCAGTATTTT
TRBV27	TRBJ2-1	TRBD1	.	CASSSLGTGLLDEQFF	TGTGCCAGCAGTTCCCTCGGGACAGGGTTACTGGATGAGCAGTTCTTC
TRBV28	TRBJ2-1	.	.	CASSLTGTYNEQFF	TGTGCCAGCAGTTTGACAGGTACTTACAATGAGCAGTTCTTC
TRBV7-9	TRBJ2-7	TRBD1	.	CASSLTFGQGGEDEQYF	TGTGCCAGCAGCTTAACCTTTGGACAGGGTGGTGAGGACGAGCAGTACTTC
TRBV5-6	TRBJ1-1	.	.	CASSLVGREAFF	TGTGCCAGCAGCTTGGTTGGCAGGGAAGCTTTCTTT
TRBV5-1	TRBJ2-3	.	once	CASSLFLTLGGNIPVGQYF	TGCGCCAGCAGCTTGTTTCTAACCCTCGGGGGTAACATCCCTGTGGGGCAGTATTTT
TRBV27	TRBJ2-3	.	once	CASSLLDADTQYF	TGTGCCAGCAGTCTGCTAGACGCAGATACGCAGTATTTT
TRBV9	TRBJ2-3	.	once	CASVGVDEDTQYF	TGTGCCAGTGTAGGTGTGGATGAAGATACGCAGTATTTT
TRBV14	TRBJ2-7	TRBD1	.	CASSQTQGAGEQYF	TGTGCCAGCAGCCAGACCCAGGGGGCGGGCGAGCAGTACTTC
TRBV30	TRBJ1-1	.	.	CAWSVGGIGAEAFF	TGTGCCTGGAGTGTAGGGGGGATAGGGGCTGAAGCTTTCTTT
TRBV5-1	TRBJ2-3	.	.	CASSLSGGDTQYF	TGCGCCAGCAGCTTGTCAGGTGGTGATACGCAGTATTTT
TRBV10-3	TRBJ2-2	.	.	CAISESRVGSFTGELFF	TGTGCCATCAGTGAGTCTCGGGTAGGATCCTTCACCGGGGAGCTGTTTTTT
TRBV6-5	TRBJ2-2	.	.	CASSYSGGGTGELFF	TGTGCCAGCAGTTACTCGGGGGGTGGCACCGGGGAGCTGTTTTTT
TRBV11-2	TRBJ2-1	.	.	CASSARDSHNEQFF	TGTGCCAGCAGCGCCCGGGACTCCCACAATGAGCAGTTCTTC
TRBV4-3	TRBJ2-1	TRBD2	once	CASSQELIGVAGEDEQFF	TGCGCCAGCAGCCAAGAGTTAATCGGGGTAGCGGGAGAAGATGAGCAGTTCTTC
TRBV5-1	TRBJ2-7	.	.	CASSLVGFDEQYF	TGCGCCAGCAGCTTGGTCGGGTTTGACGAGCAGTACTTC
TRBV9	TRBJ2-1	TRBD2	.	CASSGGVVPSGSDEQFF	TGTGCCAGCAGCGGTGGGGTGGTTCCTAGCGGGAGCGATGAGCAGTTCTTC
TRBV4-1	TRBJ2-7	.	.	CASSQDPDLPYEQYF	TGCGCCAGCAGCCAAGATCCGGACCTACCCTACGAGCAGTACTTC
TRBV6-1	TRBJ1-1	TRBD1	.	CASRRDRLNTEAFF	TGTGCCAGCAGGAGGGACAGGTTGAACACTGAAGCTTTCTTT
TRBV30	TRBJ1-1	.	.	CAWSVLMERAFF	TGTGCCTGGAGTGTGTTGATGGAAAGAGCTTTCTTT